Included here is one T cell receptor beta chain sequence, with context. The antigen is unknown. The junction differs from germline at one of its ends, possibly a read error. This sample was included in a study of tumor-infiltrating lymphocytes in primary liver carcinoma. Turning to the study itself: Stage T1-T3 N0M0 tumors measured about 4 to 10 cm at most. Read depth, roughly 3.65 to 8 million productive TCRbeta reads, did not differ significantly between tissues.

Total RNA (approximately 500 ng) served as template for TCR beta cDNA synthesis primed by a constant-region primer. Sequencing libraries for TCR beta derived from three nested multiplex PCR rounds that used slightly modified ARM-PCR. Running 10 cycles apiece, the first two PCR rounds relied on TRBV1-TRBV30 forward primers together with a C-beta reverse primer. TCRdb used MiXCR to reprocess the multiplex PCR reads, holding one entry per CDR3 protein. The profile shows 300,000 to 350,000 distinct CDR3 sequences, approximately 54% of them singletons. Study conclusions and caveats: Tumor-adjacent and tumor-blood pairs shared a smaller degree of overlap than tumor region pairs. Tumor top-250-clone fraction significantly exceeded that of blood (p = 0.039).

Unsorted whole blood yielded blood RNA, and germline DNA was extracted as well. The CDR3 has 13 amino acids. CDR1 is MNHNY and CDR2 is SVGAGI in the germline V gene (reference sequence). Sequencing was done on a sample of peripheral blood. The chain combines TRBV6-6 with TRBJ2-4; tentative D call: TRBD2 (5 bases). The sequence came from a woman in her 30s with primary liver carcinoma and hepatitis B virus infection. The CDR3 coding sequence is TGTGACAGCAGCCCTGTAACGGGGAACATTCAGTACTTC. Translation gives CDSSPVTGNIQYF.